This TCR beta chain originates from a study of cytomegalovirus exposure and HLA in healthy donors. Germline CDR1 reads MGHDK; CDR2 reads SYGVNS. The length of the CDR3 is 14 residues. The V and J ends lost 3 bases and 4 bases, in that order; junction bases with no gene match: 6. The PCR used 60 Vbeta and 13 Jbeta primers. The protocol was immunoSEQ multiplex PCR, while the TCRdb copy is restricted to in-frame clones and leaves out a portion. Across around 76,000 clones, the top ten clones capture roughly 0.8% of the sample. Regarding donors, all were healthy bone marrow donors. The material sequenced was PBMCs. This sequence was found in a boy between 5 and 17 years old in good health and CMV-seronegative. V gene TRBV25-1 combines with J gene TRBJ2-7; 7 bases line up with TRBD1. CDR3 bases: TGTGCCAGCAGTGATTCGGGACAGTTGTACGAGCAGTACTTC. Residues: CASSDSGQLYEQYF.